This T cell receptor beta chain was documented in a study of T cells in Graves' hyperthyroidism and ophthalmopathy. About this clonotype: The antigen is undetermined.

Findings and limits, study-wide: In blood, most of the thyroid clonotypes expanded above 0.001 were also present.

The investigators amplified TCR beta CDR3 regions from RNA transcripts. The TCR CDR3 was amplified in a first-round RT-PCR using the HTBI primer set. TCRdb re-derived calls from the multiplex PCR reads in MiXCR, one entry per CDR3 protein. The sample lists 690,000 or so distinct CDR3 sequences, approximately 18% occurring once. This CDR3 comprises 13 residues. V lost 0 bases and J lost 3, with 6 bases in between. The germline V gene has CDR1 MNHEY and CDR2 SVGAGI. The blood sample predates any ophthalmopathy symptoms, coming from first hyperthyroidism diagnosis. The sequence was obtained from a woman in her 50s with Graves' hyperthyroidism that later progressed to Graves' ophthalmopathy. The specimen sequenced was blood. The genes are TRBV6-5 and TRBJ2-7; D gene ambiguous. CDR3 nucleotides: TGTGCCAGCAGTTACTCGATCCGCTACGAGCAGTACTTC. The encoded protein is CASSYSIRYEQYF.